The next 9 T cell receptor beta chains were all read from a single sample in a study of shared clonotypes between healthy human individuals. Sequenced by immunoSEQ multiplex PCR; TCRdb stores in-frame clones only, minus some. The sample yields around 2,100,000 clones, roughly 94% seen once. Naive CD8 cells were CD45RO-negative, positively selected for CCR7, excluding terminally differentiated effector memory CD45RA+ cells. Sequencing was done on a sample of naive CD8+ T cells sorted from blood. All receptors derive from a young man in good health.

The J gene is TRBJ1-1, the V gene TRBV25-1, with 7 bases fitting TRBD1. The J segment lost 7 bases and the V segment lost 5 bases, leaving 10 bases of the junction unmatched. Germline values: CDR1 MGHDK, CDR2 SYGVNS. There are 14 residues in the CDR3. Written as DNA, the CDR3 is TGTGCCAGCAGTATAGAGACAGGGTCTTTTGAAGCTTTCTTT. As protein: CASSIETGSFEAFF.

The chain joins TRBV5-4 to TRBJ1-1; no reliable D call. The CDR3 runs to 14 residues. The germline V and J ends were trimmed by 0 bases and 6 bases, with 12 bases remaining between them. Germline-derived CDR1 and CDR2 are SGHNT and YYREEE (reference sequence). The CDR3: CASSLGSDRAEAFF. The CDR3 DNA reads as TGTGCCAGCAGCTTGGGCTCTGATCGGGCTGAAGCTTTCTTT.

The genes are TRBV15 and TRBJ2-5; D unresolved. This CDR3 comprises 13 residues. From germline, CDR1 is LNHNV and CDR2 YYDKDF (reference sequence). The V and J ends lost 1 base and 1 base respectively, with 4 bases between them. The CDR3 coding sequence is TGTGCCACCAGCAGAGTGGGCCAAGAGACCCAGTACTTC. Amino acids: CATSRVGQETQYF.

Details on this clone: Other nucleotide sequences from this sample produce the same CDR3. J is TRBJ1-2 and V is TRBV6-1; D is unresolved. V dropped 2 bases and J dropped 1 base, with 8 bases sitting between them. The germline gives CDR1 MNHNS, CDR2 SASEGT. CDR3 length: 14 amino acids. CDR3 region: CASSELGGNYGYTF. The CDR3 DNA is TGTGCCAGCAGTGAATTGGGCGGTAACTATGGCTACACCTTC.

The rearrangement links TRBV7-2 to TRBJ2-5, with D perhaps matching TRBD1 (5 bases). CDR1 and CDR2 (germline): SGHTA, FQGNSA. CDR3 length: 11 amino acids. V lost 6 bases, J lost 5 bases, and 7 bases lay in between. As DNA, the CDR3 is TGTGCCAGCAGGTCAGGGGAGACCCAGTACTTC. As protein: CASRSGETQYF.

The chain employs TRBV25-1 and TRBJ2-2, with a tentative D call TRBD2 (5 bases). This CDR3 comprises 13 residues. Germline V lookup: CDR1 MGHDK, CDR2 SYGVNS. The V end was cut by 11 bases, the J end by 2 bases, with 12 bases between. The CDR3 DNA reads TGTGCCGCCCGAGGGAGAAACACCGGGGAGCTGTTTTTT. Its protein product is CAARGRNTGELFF.

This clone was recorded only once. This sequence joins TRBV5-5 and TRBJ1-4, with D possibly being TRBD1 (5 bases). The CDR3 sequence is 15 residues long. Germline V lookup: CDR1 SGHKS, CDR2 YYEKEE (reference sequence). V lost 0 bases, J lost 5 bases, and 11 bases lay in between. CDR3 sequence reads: CASSLAWGDNEKLFF. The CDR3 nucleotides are TGTGCCAGCAGCTTGGCCTGGGGGGACAATGAAAAACTGTTTTTT.

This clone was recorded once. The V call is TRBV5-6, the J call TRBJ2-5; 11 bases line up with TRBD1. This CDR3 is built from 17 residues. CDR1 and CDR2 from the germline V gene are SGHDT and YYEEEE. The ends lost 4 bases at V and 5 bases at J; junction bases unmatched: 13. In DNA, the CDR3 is TGTGCCAGCAGCCAAAACCCGGGACAGGGGGTGTCGGAGACCCAGTACTTC. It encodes CASSQNPGQGVSETQYF.

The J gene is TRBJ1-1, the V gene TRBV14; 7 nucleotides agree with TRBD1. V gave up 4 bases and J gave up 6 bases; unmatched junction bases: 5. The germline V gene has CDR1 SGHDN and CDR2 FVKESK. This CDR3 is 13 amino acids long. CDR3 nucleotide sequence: TGTGCCAGCAGCCCAGGGGGAGCAGCTGAAGCTTTCTTT. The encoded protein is CASSPGGAAEAFF.